A selection of T cell receptor beta chains follows, all from one sample in a study of identical twins. From the 5' RACE reads, TCRdb called clonotypes with MiXCR, one entry per CDR3 protein. Here the sample spans hundreds of thousands of distinct CDR3 sequences, approximately 13% being singletons. The same data also went into a second study, on yellow fever vaccine responses in identical twins.

Sequenced material: PBMCs. All receptors come from a woman in her late teens or twenties in good health. CDR3s include the opening cysteine and the closing phenylalanine or tryptophan. The D gene is left open where the match is weak. Clone size appears in some rows only: once, few, many, or a class for an expanded clone.

D gene: .; V gene: TRBV12-3/TRBV12-4; clone size: many; J gene: TRBJ2-7; CDR3 DNA: TGTGCCAGCAGTTTTGGGGGCACTATCTACGAGCAGTACTTC; CDR3 protein: CASSFGGTIYEQYF
D gene: TRBD2; V gene: TRBV4-1; clone size: .; J gene: TRBJ2-1; CDR3 DNA: TGCGCCAGCAGCGAAGGGACTAGCGGAGACTACAATGAGCAGTTCTTC; CDR3 protein: CASSEGTSGDYNEQFF
D gene: TRBD2; V gene: TRBV12-3/TRBV12-4; clone size: few; J gene: TRBJ2-2; CDR3 DNA: TGTGCCAGCAGTACTACTAGCGGGGGGGCGTCCGGGGAGCTGTTTTTT; CDR3 protein: CASSTTSGGASGELFF
D gene: TRBD2; V gene: TRBV19; clone size: .; J gene: TRBJ2-4; CDR3 DNA: TGTGCCAGTAGTATCTCGGCTAGCGGGATCCAAGCCAAAAACATTCAGTACTTC; CDR3 protein: CASSISASGIQAKNIQYF
D gene: .; V gene: TRBV7-9; clone size: .; J gene: TRBJ2-3; CDR3 DNA: TGTGCCAGCAGATCTAGATTAGATACGCAGTATTTT; CDR3 protein: CASRSRLDTQYF
D gene: TRBD2; V gene: TRBV10-3; clone size: few; J gene: TRBJ2-5; CDR3 DNA: TGTGCCATCAGTAACCGGACTAGCCAACAAGAGACCCAGTACTTC; CDR3 protein: CAISNRTSQQETQYF
D gene: TRBD1; V gene: TRBV7-9; clone size: few; J gene: TRBJ1-2; CDR3 DNA: TGTGCCAGCAGCCGATTCGGGACAGACTATGGCTACACCTTC; CDR3 protein: CASSRFGTDYGYTF
D gene: TRBD1; V gene: TRBV14; clone size: .; J gene: TRBJ1-6; CDR3 DNA: TGTGCCAGCAGCGGAGGGGGCTTAGCTAATTCACCCCTCCACTTT; CDR3 protein: CASSGGGLANSPLHF
D gene: .; V gene: TRBV10-3; clone size: .; J gene: TRBJ1-2; CDR3 DNA: TGTGCCATCAGATCCAAGGGTTGGGGCTACACCTTC; CDR3 protein: CAIRSKGWGYTF
D gene: .; V gene: TRBV12-3/TRBV12-4; clone size: .; J gene: TRBJ1-1; CDR3 DNA: TGTGCCAGCATCATGGGAAATGAAGCTTTCTTT; CDR3 protein: CASIMGNEAFF
D gene: TRBD1; V gene: TRBV6-5; clone size: many; J gene: TRBJ2-4; CDR3 DNA: TGTGCCAGCAGTTATTTACCGGGACAGGGGGGCAAAAACATTCAGTACTTC; CDR3 protein: CASSYLPGQGGKNIQYF
D gene: TRBD1; V gene: TRBV5-1; clone size: .; J gene: TRBJ2-6; CDR3 DNA: TGCGCCAGCAGCTTCAAGGACAGGTGCTTCTCTGGGGCCAACGTCCTGACTTTC; CDR3 protein: CASSFKDRCFSGANVLTF
D gene: TRBD2; V gene: TRBV20-1; clone size: few; J gene: TRBJ2-5; CDR3 DNA: TGCAGTGCTAGAGCGGGACTAGCGGGGGGGTACCAAGAGACCCAGTACTTC; CDR3 protein: CSARAGLAGGYQETQYF
D gene: TRBD2; V gene: TRBV28; clone size: .; J gene: TRBJ2-1; CDR3 DNA: TGTGCCAGCACATCCTTAGCGGGAGGCAGCTACAATGAGCAGTTCTTC; CDR3 protein: CASTSLAGGSYNEQFF
D gene: TRBD1; V gene: TRBV5-1; clone size: few; J gene: TRBJ1-1; CDR3 DNA: TGCGCCAGCAGCTGGGACAGCCTGAGTAGGACTGAAGCTTTCTTT; CDR3 protein: CASSWDSLSRTEAFF
D gene: .; V gene: TRBV6-5; clone size: few; J gene: TRBJ2-7; CDR3 DNA: TGTGCCAGCAGTTACTCCCTTTCTCCACTCACCTACGAGCAGTACTTC; CDR3 protein: CASSYSLSPLTYEQYF
D gene: .; V gene: TRBV3-1; clone size: .; J gene: TRBJ1-1; CDR3 DNA: TGTGCCAGCAGCCAAGATCGGGTCGGGGGGAATAGAGCTTTCTTT; CDR3 protein: CASSQDRVGGNRAFF
D gene: .; V gene: TRBV7-8; clone size: .; J gene: TRBJ1-6; CDR3 DNA: TGTGCCAGCAGCTTAGTGGGCACCACCCATTCACCCCTCCACTTT; CDR3 protein: CASSLVGTTHSPLHF
D gene: .; V gene: TRBV6-4; clone size: many; J gene: TRBJ2-1; CDR3 DNA: TGTGCCAGCTCTGAGTACTGGTACAATGAGCAGTTCTTC; CDR3 protein: CASSEYWYNEQFF
D gene: .; V gene: TRBV19; clone size: few; J gene: TRBJ1-1; CDR3 DNA: TGTGCCAGTGGGGACGGGACCTGGGGAACTGAAGCTTTCTTT; CDR3 protein: CASGDGTWGTEAFF